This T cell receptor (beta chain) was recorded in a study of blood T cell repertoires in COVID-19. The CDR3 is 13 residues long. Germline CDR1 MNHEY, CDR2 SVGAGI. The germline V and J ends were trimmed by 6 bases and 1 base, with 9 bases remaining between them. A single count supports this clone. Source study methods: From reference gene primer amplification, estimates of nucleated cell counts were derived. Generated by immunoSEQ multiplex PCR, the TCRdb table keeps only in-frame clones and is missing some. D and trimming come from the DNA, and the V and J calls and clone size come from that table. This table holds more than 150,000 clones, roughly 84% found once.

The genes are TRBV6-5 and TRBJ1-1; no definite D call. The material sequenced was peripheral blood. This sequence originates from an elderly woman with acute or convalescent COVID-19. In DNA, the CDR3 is TGTGCCAGCAGACGCGTGAGGAACACTGAAGCTTTCTTT. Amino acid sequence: CASRRVRNTEAFF.